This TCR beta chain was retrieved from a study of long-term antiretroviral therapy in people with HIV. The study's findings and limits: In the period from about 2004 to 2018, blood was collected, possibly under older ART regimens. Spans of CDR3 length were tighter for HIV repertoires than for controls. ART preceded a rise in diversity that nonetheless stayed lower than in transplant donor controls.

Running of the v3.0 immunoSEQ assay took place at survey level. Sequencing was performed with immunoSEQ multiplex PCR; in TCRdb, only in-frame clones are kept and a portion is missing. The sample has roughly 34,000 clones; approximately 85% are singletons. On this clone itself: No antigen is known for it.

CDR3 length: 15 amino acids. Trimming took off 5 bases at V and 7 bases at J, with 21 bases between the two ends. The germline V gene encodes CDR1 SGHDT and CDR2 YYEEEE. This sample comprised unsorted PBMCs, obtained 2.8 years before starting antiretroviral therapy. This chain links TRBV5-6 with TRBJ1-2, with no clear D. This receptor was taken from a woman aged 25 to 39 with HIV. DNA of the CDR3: TGTGCCAGCAGTTTACCCCAGACCTTCGCCAGTGGCTACACCTTC. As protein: CASSLPQTFASGYTF.